The entry below describes one T cell receptor beta chain. What it binds is unknown. These data are taken from a study of cytomegalovirus exposure and HLA in healthy donors. Study-wide points: Cytomegalovirus association was assigned to about 150 TCR beta chains.

Clones were sequenced by immunoSEQ multiplex PCR, and TCRdb holds only the in-frame ones, with some missing. The table records about 140,000 clones, 70% to 85% of them present only once. Germline V lookup: CDR1 SNHLY, CDR2 FYNNEI. The CDR3 spans 14 residues. V trimming: 2 bases; J trimming: 10 bases; junction bases outside the gene matches: 6. The V call is TRBV2, the J call TRBJ2-1; 9 bases align to TRBD2. The TCR was taken from a man aged 25 to 45 in good health and CMV-seropositive. Input material: PBMCs. DNA of the CDR3: TGTGCCAGCAGTGAAAGACTAGCGGCATTGGAGCAGTTCTTC. The encoded protein is CASSERLAALEQFF.